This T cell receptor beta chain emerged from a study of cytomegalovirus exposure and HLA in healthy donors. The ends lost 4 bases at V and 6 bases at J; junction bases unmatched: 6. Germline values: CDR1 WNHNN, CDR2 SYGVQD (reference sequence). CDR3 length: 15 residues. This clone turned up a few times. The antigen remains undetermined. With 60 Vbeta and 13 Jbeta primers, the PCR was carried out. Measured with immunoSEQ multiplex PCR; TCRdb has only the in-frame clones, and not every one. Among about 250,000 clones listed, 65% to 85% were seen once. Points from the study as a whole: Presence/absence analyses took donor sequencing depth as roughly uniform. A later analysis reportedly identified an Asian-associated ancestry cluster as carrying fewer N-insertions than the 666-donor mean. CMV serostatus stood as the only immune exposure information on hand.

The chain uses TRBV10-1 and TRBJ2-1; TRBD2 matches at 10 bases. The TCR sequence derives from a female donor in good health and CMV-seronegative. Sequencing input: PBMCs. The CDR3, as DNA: TGCGCCAGCAGTGGAGGGACTAGCGAGGTCAATGAGCAGTTCTTC. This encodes CASSGGTSEVNEQFF.